This T cell receptor (beta chain) was found in a study of T-cell memory formation after mild COVID-19. V dropped 3 bases and J dropped 0; count of bases not matched to a gene: 2. The CDR3 runs 15 residues. The germline gives CDR1 LNHNV, CDR2 YYDKDF (reference sequence). A single record per CDR3 protein comes from TCRdb applying MiXCR to the 5' RACE reads. In the table there are about 350,000 distinct CDR3 sequences, 25% to 30% of which are singletons. The source of this sequence is an adult woman who had mild COVID-19 (a few samples of this study predate the infection). Cell type and time point are not known. The chain links TRBV15 to TRBJ2-1; TRBD2 matches 7 bases. Source material: PBMCs or a T cell subset sorted from them (not recorded which). CDR3 region: CATSSGTNSYNEQFF. The CDR3 DNA is TGTGCCACCAGCAGTGGGACTAACTCCTACAATGAGCAGTTCTTC.